This TCR beta chain comes out of a study of a mutant IDH1 vaccine in newly diagnosed glioma. Study overall: There were approximately 60% males and around 40% females among treated patients, whose mean age was about 41 years. It was radiotherapy, temozolomide, or both that patients received previously, with most receiving both.

As regards this clone: Its antigen is unknown.

Per the germline V gene, CDR1 is GTSNPN and CDR2 is SVGIG (reference sequence). V was cut by 5 bases and J by 7 bases, with 12 bases left in between. CDR3 length: 12 residues. As to time point: week 11, during vaccination. Vaccination comprised doses that each held 300 ug of mutant IDH1 20-mer peptide, plus topical imiquimod. Sequenced by immunoSEQ multiplex PCR; TCRdb stores in-frame clones only, minus some. The sample lists 20,000 to 25,000 clones; 89% were seen once. The receptor's source is a woman aged 40 to 55 with glioma. Sample: PBMCs, taken from a glioma patient whose treatment included an IDH1 peptide vaccine. V is TRBV30 and J is TRBJ1-5, with D perhaps TRBD1 (6 bases). CDR3 DNA sequence: TGTGCCTGGTCCGGGGGCGGCCAGCCCCAGCATTTT. Translation: CAWSGGGQPQHF.